What follows is one T cell receptor beta chain and its context. Its antigen specificity is not known. Base qualities are not at hand, and no much larger clone is one base apart. The time point label on this specimen signifies: baseline before first vaccination. The vaccinee samples were drawn from two UK trials, COV001 and COV002, one of which was a single-blind randomized controlled phase 2/3 trial testing AZD1222 (ChAdOx1 nCoV-19) in healthy adults. For TCRbeta chain sequencing, PBMC samples were collected from trial participants at day 0 and at day 28 after the second dose. Based on the germline V gene, the CDR1 and CDR2 sequences are MGHRA and YSYEKL. V was cut back by 3 bases and J by 4 bases, leaving a gap of 15 bases between them. The CDR3 sequence holds 15 residues, the cysteine and phenylalanine included. Only the CDR3 part of the read is kept: 45 bases, read in frame from the first base.

The CDR3 regions of human TCRbeta chains were analyzed by immunosequencing. In the source study's methods: TCRs in the repertoires were compared against a reference library of SARS-CoV-2-specific TCRs that had been generated with the MIRA antigen-specificity platform. Breadth was defined as the fraction of unique TCRs that were SARS-CoV-2-associated, and depth was defined as the fraction of total T cells that were SARS-CoV-2-associated. Using the MIRA data, each spike-specific TCR was assigned both to the spike region to which the TCR was reactive and to a CD4 or CD8 class. Log10-transformed breadth and depth values were compared by one-way ANOVA with Sidak's multiple comparisons tests. In its TCRdb copy, this immuneACCESS table keeps in-frame sequences only and misses some clones. Where compared with another copy, unresolved V genes explain less than half of these, and the others have no known cause. V and J calls and clone size come straight from that table; D and trimming were deduced from the DNA. The sample profile shows 150,000 to 200,000 clones; around 94% of them were found once. Roughly 10% of the sample lies in the top ten.

The sample comes from a study of T cell responses to AZD1222 COVID-19 vaccine (dated by TCRdb to the early 2020s). Regarding the research as a whole: AZD1222 recipients whose second dose came at about 4 weeks and those whose second dose came at about 12 weeks were combined into one group, since spike-specific TCR depth and breadth did not differ between the two schedules. Trial participants were enrolled into age subgroups of 18-55, 56-69 and 70-plus years, which contained about 160, 30 and 59 TCR-sequenced participants, respectively. A total of over 230 trial participants underwent TCR sequencing, of whom about 210 had received two doses of AZD1222 and some 25 had received two doses of the MenACWY control vaccine.

General findings and caveats noted by the study authors: Conclusions about previously exposed vaccinees are limited, since just 6 or 7 AZD1222 recipients were seropositive for SARS-CoV-2 at baseline. Reportedly, close to half of the unique spike-specific TCRs recognized epitopes lying outside the regions that are mutated in the B.1.351 and B.1.1.7 variants. The whole spike protein was spanned by vaccine-associated CD4 TCRs, and dominant responses were seen in regions 160-218 and 743-854. Participants were mostly white British and included more females than males, and it was suggested by the authors that clonal diversity may have been underestimated. After two AZD1222 doses, spike-specific TCR breadth and depth were significantly higher than at day 0 and than in MenACWY recipients. Because no samples from the day 14 peak response were available, repertoires could be characterized only after the peak T cell response. In the small 56-69-year group, the increase in depth fell short of significance, most likely because of low power.

The source of this sequence is an adult in good health. Recombination connected TRBV4-1 to TRBJ2-5; TRBD2 could be the D gene, as 6 bases match. Sequenced here: peripheral blood, sampled on day 0 of AZD1222 vaccination. The CDR3 corresponds to CASSQTRGMGETQYF. In nucleotide form, the sequence is TGCGCCAGCAGCCAGACCCGCGGGATGGGAGAGACCCAGTACTTC.